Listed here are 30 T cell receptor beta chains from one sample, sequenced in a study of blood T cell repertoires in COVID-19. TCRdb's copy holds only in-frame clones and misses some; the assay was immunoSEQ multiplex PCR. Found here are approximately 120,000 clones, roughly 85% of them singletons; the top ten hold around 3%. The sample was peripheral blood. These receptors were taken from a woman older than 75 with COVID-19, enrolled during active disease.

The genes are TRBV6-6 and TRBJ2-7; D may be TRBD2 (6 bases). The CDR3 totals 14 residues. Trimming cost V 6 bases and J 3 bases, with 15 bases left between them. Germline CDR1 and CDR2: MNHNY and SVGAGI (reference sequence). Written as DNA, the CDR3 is TGTGCCAGCAGGATCCGGGACTCCGACTACGAGCAGTACTTC. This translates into CASRIRDSDYEQYF.

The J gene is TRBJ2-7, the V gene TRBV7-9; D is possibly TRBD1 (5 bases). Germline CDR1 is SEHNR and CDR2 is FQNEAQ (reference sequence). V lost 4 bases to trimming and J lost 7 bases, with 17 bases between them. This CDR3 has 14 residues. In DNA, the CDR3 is TGTGCCAGCAGCTCGGATGCCAGGGCTGGGGAGCAGTACTTC. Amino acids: CASSSDARAGEQYF.

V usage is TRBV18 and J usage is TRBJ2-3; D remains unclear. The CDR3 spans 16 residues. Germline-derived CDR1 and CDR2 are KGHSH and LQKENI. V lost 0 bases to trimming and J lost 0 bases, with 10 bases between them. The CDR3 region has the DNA TGTGCCAGCTCACCACCGCGCGGCACTAGCACAGATACGCAGTATTTT. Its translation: CASSPPRGTSTDTQYF.

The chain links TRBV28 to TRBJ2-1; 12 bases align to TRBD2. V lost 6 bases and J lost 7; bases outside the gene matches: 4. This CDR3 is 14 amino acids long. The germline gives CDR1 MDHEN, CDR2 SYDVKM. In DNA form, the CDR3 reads TGTGCCAGCAGCCGAGGGACTAGCGGGAATGAGCAGTTCTTC. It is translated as CASSRGTSGNEQFF.

In DNA, the CDR3 is TGTGCCAGCAGCCAAGATCCCTGGGCGGGGAGGCCTGAAGCTTTCTTT. It encodes CASSQDPWAGRPEAFF. The chain is built from TRBV3-1 (or the pseudogene TRBV3-2) and TRBJ1-1; D remains unclear. Trimming removed 0 bases from V and 6 bases from J, with 17 bases in between. The CDR3 loop spans 16 amino acids. Germline V CDR1 and CDR2: LGHDT, YNNKEL (reference sequence).

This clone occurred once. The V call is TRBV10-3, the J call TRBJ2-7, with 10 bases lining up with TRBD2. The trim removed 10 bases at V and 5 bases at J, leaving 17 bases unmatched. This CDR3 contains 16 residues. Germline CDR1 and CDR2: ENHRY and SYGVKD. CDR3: CATEESAGGRNNEQYF. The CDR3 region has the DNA TGTGCCACCGAGGAGTCAGCGGGAGGGCGGAACAACGAGCAGTACTTC.

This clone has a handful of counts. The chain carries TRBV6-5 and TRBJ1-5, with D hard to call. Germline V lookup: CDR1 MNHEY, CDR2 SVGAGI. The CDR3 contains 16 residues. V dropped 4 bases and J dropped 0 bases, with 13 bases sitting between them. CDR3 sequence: CASSSSWTDSNQPQHF. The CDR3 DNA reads TGTGCCAGCAGTTCTTCTTGGACTGATAGCAATCAGCCCCAGCATTTT.

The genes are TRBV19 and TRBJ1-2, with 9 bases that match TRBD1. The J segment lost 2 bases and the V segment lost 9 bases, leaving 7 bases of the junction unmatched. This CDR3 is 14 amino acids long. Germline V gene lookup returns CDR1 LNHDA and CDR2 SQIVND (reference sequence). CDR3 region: CASSDTGGNYGYTF. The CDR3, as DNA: TGTGCCAGCAGCGATACAGGGGGCAACTATGGCTACACCTTC.

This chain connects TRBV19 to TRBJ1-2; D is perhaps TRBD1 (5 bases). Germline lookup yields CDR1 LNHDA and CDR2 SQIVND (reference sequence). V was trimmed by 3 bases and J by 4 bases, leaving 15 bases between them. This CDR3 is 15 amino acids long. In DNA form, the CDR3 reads TGTGCCAGTAGTATCTCCCCTGGGGGGTTCTATGGCTACACCTTC. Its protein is CASSISPGGFYGYTF.

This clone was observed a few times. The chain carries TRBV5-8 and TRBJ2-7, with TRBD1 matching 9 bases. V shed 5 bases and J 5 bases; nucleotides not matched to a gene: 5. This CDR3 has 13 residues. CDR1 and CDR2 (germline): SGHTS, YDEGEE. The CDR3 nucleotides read TGTGCCAGCAGGCGTACAGGGGGCAACGAGCAGTACTTC. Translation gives CASRRTGGNEQYF.

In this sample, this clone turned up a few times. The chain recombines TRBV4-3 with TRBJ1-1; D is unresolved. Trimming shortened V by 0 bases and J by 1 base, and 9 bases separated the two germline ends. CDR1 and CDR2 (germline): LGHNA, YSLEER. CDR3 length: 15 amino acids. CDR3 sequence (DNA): TGCGCCAGCAGCCAAGATCCTGGAGGGAACACTGAAGCTTTCTTT. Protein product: CASSQDPGGNTEAFF.

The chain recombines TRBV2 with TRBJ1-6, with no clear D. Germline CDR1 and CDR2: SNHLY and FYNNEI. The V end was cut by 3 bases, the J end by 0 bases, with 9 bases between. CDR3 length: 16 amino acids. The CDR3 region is CASSDTGSSYNSPLHF. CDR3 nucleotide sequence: TGTGCCAGCAGTGATACGGGGAGCTCCTATAATTCACCCCTCCACTTT.

CDR3 bases: TGTGCCAGCAGTTTACGGGATCAGCCCCAGCATTTT. Translating gives CASSLRDQPQHF. The chain combines TRBV12-3 or TRBV12-4 with TRBJ1-5; D ambiguous. The CDR3 length is 12 residues. V lost 2 bases and J lost 5, with 4 bases in between.

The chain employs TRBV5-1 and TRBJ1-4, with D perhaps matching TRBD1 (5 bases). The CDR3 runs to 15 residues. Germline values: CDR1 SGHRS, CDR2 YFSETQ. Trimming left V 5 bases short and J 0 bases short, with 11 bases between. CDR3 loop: CASRGGSATNEKLFF. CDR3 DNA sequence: TGCGCCAGCAGGGGGGGATCAGCAACTAATGAAAAACTGTTTTTT. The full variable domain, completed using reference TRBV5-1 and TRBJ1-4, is KAGVTQTPRYLIKTRGQQVTLSCSPISGHRSVSWYQQTPGQGLQFLFEYFSETQRNKGNFPGRFSGRQFSNSRSEMNVSTLELGDSALYLCASRGGSATNEKLFFGSGTQLSVL.

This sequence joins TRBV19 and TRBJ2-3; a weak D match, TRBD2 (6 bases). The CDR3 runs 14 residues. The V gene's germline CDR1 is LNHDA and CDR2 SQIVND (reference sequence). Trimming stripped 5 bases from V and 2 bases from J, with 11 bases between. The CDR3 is CASSPRTNTDTQYF. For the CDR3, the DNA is TGTGCCAGTAGTCCTCGGACTAACACAGATACGCAGTATTTT.

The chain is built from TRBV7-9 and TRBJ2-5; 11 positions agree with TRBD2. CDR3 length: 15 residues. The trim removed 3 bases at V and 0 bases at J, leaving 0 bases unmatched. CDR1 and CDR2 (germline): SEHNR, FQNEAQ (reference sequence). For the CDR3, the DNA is TGTGCCAGCAGCTTGACTAGCGGGAACCAAGAGACCCAGTACTTC. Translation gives CASSLTSGNQETQYF.

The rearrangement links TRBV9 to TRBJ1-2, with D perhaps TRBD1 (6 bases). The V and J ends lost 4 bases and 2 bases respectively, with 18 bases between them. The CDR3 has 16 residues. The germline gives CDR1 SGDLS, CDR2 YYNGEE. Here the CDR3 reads CASSPHRNRDNYGYTF. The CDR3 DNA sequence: TGTGCCAGCAGCCCGCACCGCAACAGGGACAACTATGGCTACACCTTC.

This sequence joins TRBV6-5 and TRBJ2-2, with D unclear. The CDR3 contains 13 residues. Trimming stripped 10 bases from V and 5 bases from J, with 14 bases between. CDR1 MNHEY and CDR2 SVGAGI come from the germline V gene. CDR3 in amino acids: CATRVVVTGELFF. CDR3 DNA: TGTGCCACCCGAGTCGTCGTAACCGGGGAGCTGTTTTTT.

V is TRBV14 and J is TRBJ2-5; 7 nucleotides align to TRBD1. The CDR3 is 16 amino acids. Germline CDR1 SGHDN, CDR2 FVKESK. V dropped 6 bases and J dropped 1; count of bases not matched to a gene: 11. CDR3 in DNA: TGTGCCAGCAGTAAGAATAGGGGACAGTTCCAAGAGACCCAGTACTTC. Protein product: CASSKNRGQFQETQYF.

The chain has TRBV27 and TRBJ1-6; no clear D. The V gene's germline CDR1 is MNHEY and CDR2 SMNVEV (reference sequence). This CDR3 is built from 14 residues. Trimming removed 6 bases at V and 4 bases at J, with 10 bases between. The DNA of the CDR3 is TGTGCCAGCAGGGGTCCGGGGTATAATTCACCCCTCCACTTT. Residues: CASRGPGYNSPLHF.

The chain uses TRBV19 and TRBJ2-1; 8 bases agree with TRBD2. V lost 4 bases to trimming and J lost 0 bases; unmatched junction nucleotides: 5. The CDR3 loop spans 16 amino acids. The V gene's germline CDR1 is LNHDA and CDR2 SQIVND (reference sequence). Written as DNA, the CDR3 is TGTGCCAGTAGTAACACGGGAGGGAGCTCCTACAATGAGCAGTTCTTC. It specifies CASSNTGGSSYNEQFF.

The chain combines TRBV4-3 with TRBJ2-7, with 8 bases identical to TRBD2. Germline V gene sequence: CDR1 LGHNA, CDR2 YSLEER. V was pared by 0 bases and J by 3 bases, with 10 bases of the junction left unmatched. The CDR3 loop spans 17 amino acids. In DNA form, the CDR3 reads TGCGCCAGCAGCCAAGAAGTTACTAGCGGACGTTACTACGAGCAGTACTTC. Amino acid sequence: CASSQEVTSGRYYEQYF.

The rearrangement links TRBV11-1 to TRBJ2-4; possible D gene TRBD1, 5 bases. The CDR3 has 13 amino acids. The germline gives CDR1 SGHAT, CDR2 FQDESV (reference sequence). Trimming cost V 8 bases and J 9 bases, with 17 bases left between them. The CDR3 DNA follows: TGTGCCAGCCAACCTATCGGCCAGGGCATTCAGTACTTC. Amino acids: CASQPIGQGIQYF.

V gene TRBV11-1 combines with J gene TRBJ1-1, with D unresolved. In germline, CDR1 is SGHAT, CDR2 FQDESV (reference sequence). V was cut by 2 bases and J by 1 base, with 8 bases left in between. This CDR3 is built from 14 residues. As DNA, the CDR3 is TGTGCCAGCAGCTTAAACTTGCAGAACACTGAAGCTTTCTTT. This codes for CASSLNLQNTEAFF.

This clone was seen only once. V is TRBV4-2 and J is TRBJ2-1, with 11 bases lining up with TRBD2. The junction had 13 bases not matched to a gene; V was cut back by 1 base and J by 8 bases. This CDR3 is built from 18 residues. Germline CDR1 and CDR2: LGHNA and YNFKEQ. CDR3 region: CASSQGSSGGRLGDEQFF. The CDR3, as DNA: TGTGCCAGCAGCCAAGGTTCTAGCGGGGGGAGATTGGGCGATGAGCAGTTCTTC.

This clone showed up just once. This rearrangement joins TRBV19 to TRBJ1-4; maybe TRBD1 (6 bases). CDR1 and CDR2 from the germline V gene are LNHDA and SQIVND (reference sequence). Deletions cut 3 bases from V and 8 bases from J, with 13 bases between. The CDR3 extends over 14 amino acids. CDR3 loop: CASSIRDIREKLFF. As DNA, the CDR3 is TGTGCCAGTAGTATCCGGGACATTCGAGAAAAACTGTTTTTT.

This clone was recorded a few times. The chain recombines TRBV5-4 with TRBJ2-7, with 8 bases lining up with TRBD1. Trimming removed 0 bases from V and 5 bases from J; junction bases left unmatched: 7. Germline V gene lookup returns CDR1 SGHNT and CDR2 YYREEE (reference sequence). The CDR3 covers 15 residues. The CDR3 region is CASSLDGQGTHEQYF. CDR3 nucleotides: TGTGCCAGCAGCTTGGATGGACAGGGAACTCACGAGCAGTACTTC.

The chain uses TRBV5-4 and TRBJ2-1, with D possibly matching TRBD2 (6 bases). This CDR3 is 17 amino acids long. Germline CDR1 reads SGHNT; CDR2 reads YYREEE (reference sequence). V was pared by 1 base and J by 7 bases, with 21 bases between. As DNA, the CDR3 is TGTGCCAGCAGCTTGCCGGGACTTTCCGGGCTCCGGAATGAGCAGTTCTTC. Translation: CASSLPGLSGLRNEQFF.

CDR3 amino acids: CASSQQGYYTF. The CDR3 DNA sequence: TGTGCCAGCAGTCAACAGGGGTATTACACCTTC. The rearrangement links TRBV12-3 or TRBV12-4 to TRBJ1-2; 7 bases are shared with TRBD1. This CDR3 is built from 11 residues. The V and J ends lost 5 bases and 11 bases, in that order; junction bases with no gene match: 5.

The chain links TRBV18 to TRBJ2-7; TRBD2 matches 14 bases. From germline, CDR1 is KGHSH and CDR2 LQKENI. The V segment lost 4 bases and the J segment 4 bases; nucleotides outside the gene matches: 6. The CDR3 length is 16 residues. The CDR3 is CASSRTGTSGSYEQYF. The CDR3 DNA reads TGTGCCAGCTCACGAACCGGGACTAGCGGGAGTTACGAGCAGTACTTC.